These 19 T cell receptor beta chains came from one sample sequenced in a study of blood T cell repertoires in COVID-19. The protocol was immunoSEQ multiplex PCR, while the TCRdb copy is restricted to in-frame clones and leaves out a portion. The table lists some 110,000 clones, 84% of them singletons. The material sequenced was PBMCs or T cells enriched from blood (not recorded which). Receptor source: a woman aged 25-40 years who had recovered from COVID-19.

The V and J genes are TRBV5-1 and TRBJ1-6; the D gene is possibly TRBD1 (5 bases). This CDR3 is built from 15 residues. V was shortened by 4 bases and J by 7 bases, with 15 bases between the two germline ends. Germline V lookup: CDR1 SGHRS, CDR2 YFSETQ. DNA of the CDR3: TGCGCCAGCAGCGGGACGGGACTCTCCAATTCACCCCTCCACTTT. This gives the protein CASSGTGLSNSPLHF.

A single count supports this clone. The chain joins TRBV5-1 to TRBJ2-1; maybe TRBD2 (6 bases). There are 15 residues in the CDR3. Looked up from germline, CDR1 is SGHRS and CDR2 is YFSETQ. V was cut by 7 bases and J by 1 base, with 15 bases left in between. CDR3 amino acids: CASSPGLGSYNEQFF. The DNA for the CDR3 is TGCGCCAGCTCACCGGGACTGGGGTCCTACAATGAGCAGTTCTTC.

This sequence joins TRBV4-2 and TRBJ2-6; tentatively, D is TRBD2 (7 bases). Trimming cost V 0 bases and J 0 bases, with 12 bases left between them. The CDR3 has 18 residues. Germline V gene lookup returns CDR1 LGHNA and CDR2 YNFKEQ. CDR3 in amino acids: CASSQDWGGASGANVLTF. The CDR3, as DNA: TGTGCCAGCAGCCAAGATTGGGGGGGCGCCTCTGGGGCCAACGTCCTGACTTTC.

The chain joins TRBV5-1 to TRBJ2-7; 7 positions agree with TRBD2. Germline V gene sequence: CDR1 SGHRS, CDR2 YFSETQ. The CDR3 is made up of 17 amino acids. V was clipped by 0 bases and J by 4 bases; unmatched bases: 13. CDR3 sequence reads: CASSLGGASGFWYEQYF. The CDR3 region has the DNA TGCGCCAGCAGCTTGGGTGGGGCTAGCGGATTTTGGTACGAGCAGTACTTC.

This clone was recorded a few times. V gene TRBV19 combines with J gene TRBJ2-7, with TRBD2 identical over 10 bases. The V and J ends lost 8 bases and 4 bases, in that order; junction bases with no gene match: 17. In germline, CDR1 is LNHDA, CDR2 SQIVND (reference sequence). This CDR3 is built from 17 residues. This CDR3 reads CASGNPPGLAIWYEQYF. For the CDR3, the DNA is TGTGCCAGTGGGAACCCCCCGGGACTAGCGATATGGTACGAGCAGTACTTC.

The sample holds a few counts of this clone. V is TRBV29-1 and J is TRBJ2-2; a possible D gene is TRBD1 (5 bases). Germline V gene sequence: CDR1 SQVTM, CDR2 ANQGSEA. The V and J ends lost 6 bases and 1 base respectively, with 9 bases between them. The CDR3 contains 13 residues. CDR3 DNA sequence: TGCAGCGTACACGACAGGAACACCGGGGAGCTGTTTTTT. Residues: CSVHDRNTGELFF.

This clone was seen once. The CDR3 region is CASSYGGSYGYTF. Here the CDR3 DNA reads TGTGCCAGCAGTTATGGGGGGAGCTATGGCTACACCTTC. The chain recombines TRBV6-5 with TRBJ1-2; possible D gene TRBD1, 5 bases. The germline V gene has CDR1 MNHEY and CDR2 SVGAGI. Trimming cost V 3 bases and J 4 bases, with 9 bases left between them. The CDR3 contains 13 residues.

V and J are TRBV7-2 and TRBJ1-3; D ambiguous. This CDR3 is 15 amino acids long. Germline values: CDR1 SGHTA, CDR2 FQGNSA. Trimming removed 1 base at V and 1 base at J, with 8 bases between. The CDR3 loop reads CASSLGTVSGNTIYF. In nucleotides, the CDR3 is TGTGCCAGCAGCTTAGGAACGGTTTCTGGAAACACCATATATTTT.

The DNA for the CDR3 is TGTGCCAGCAACCTAGACAAGGGGATTGCAACTAATGAAAAACTGTTTTTT. Translated, it gives CASNLDKGIATNEKLFF. The chain is built from TRBV2 and TRBJ1-4, with a possible D match to TRBD1 (5 bases). CDR1 is SNHLY, CDR2 FYNNEI, per germline. This CDR3 spans 17 amino acids. Trimming stripped 7 bases from V and 0 bases from J, with 18 bases between.

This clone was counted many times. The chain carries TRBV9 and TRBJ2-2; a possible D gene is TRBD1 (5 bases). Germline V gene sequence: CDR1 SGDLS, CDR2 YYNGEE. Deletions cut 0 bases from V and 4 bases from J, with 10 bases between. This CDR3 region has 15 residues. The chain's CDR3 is CASSVGPGLTGELFF. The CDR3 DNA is TGTGCCAGCAGCGTAGGGCCAGGGCTCACCGGGGAGCTGTTTTTT.

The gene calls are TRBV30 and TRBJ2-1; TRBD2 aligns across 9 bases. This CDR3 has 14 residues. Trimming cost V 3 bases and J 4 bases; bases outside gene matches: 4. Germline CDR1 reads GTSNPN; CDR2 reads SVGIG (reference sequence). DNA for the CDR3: TGTGCCTGGAGGCTAGCGGGGTTATACAATGAGCAGTTCTTC. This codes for CAWRLAGLYNEQFF.

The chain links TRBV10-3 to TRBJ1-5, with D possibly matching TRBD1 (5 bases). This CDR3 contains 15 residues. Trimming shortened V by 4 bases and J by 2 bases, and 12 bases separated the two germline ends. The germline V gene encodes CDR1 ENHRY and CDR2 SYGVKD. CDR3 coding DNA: TGTGCCATCAGTGGGGGGACTGCGGGCAATCAGCCCCAGCATTTT. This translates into CAISGGTAGNQPQHF.

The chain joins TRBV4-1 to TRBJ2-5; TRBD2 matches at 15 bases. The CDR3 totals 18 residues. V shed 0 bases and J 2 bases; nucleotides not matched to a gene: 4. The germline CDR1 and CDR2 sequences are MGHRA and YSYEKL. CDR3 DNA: TGCGCCAGCAGCCAAGATCTAGGACTAGCGGGAGGGCAAGAGACCCAGTACTTC. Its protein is CASSQDLGLAGGQETQYF.

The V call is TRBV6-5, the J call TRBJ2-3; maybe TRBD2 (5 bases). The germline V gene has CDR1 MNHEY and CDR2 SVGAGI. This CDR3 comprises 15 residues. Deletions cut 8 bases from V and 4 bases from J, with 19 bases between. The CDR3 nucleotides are TGTGCCAGCGGGAATCCGACTACCCTCCCAGATACGCAGTATTTT. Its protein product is CASGNPTTLPDTQYF.

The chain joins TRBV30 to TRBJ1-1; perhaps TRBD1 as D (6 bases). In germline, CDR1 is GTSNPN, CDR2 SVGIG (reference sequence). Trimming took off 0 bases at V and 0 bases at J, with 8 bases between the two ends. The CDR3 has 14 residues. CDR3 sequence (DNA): TGTGCCTGGAGTGTTGACAGGCTGAACACTGAAGCTTTCTTT. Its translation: CAWSVDRLNTEAFF.

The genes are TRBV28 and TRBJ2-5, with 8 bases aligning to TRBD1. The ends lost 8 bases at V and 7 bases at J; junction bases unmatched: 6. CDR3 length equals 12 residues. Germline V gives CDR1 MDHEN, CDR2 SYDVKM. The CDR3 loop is CASYGQGGTQYF. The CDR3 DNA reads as TGTGCCAGCTATGGACAGGGAGGGACCCAGTACTTC.

CDR3 DNA sequence: TGTGCCAGCAGCTCTAGCGGGAGGGGGACAGATACGCAGTATTTT. The encoded protein is CASSSSGRGTDTQYF. The chain links TRBV7-2 to TRBJ2-3, with 12 nucleotides matching TRBD2. The CDR3 length is 15 residues. J gave up 3 bases and V 4 bases, and 2 bases lay outside the gene matches. CDR1 is SGHTA, CDR2 FQGNSA, per germline.

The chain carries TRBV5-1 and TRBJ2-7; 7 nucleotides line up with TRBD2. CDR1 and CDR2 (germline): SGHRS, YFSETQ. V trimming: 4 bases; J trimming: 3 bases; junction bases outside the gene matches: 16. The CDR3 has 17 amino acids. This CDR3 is CASSPGGLSLQVYEQYF. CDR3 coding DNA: TGCGCCAGCAGCCCGGGAGGACTTTCGCTTCAGGTCTACGAGCAGTACTTC.

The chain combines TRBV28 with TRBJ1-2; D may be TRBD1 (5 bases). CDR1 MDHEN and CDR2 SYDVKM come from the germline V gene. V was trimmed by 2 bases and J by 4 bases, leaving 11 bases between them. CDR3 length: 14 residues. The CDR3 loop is CASSLRDWAYGYTF. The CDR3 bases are TGTGCCAGCAGTTTACGGGACTGGGCCTATGGCTACACCTTC.